This T cell receptor beta chain was retrieved from a study of T cells expressing NK-cell markers. Study-wide background: CD3+CD56+NKG2C+, CD3+CD56+NKG2C- and CD3+CD56-NKG2C+ T cells, once sorted, supplied the TCR beta repertoires. The study sequenced eight donors, seven HCMV-seropositive and one seronegative.

With the 5' RACE reads reprocessed, TCRdb shows one record per CDR3 protein and no DNA. Here the sample table reports 400,000 to 550,000 distinct CDR3 sequences. Study outcomes and limitations: Expanded clones of NKG2C+ T cells had an unclear HCMV specificity.

The length of the CDR3 is 14 residues. Germline CDR1 reads SQVTM; CDR2 reads ANQGSEA. On this clonotype: What it binds is not known.

This TCR was recovered from a woman aged 18 to 75 in good health. The V gene is TRBV29-1, the J gene TRBJ1-6. Sequencing used blood T cells: a sorted CD56 or NKG2C T cell subset, CD4+ or CD8+ T cells, or bulk PBMC T cells (not recorded which). The CDR3 region is CSVRVEGRDSPLHF.